The 24 T cell receptor beta chains given below trace back to one sample, sequenced in a study of blood T cell repertoires in COVID-19 (dated by TCRdb to between 2020 and 2021). Libraries were built with the immunoSEQ multiplex PCR assay. TCRdb took this table from immuneACCESS and kept in-frame rearrangements with V and J called. Such tables lack part of the clones; where checked against another copy, unresolved V genes explain under half of the gap, and the rest is unexplained. Recorded for this sample are 100,000 to 150,000 clones; 90% of them occurred a single time. About 3.5% of the sample lies in the top ten. Source material: peripheral blood. Receptor source: a man in his forties or fifties with active COVID-19.

For the CDR3, the DNA is TGTGCCAGTAGGGACCGGACAGGGTCGCATGAAAAACTGTTTTTT. Protein product: CASRDRTGSHEKLFF. J is TRBJ1-4 and V is TRBV19; 8 bases are a match to TRBD1. This CDR3 contains 15 residues. V shed 6 bases and J 6 bases; nucleotides not matched to a gene: 9. Germline V gene lookup returns CDR1 LNHDA and CDR2 SQIVND (reference sequence).

The V call is TRBV7-3, the J call TRBJ2-1; D perhaps matches TRBD1 (6 bases). V was pared by 4 bases and J by 6 bases, with 13 bases between. The germline V gene has CDR1 SGHTA and CDR2 FQGTGA. The CDR3 totals 14 residues. As DNA, the CDR3 is TGTGCCAGCAGCTCTCAAAAGGACAGCAATGAGCAGTTCTTC. Residues: CASSSQKDSNEQFF.

This sequence joins TRBV6-5 and TRBJ1-1; no clear D. This CDR3 is 14 amino acids long. Between the trimmed V and J ends, which lost 0 bases and 1 base, there was a span of 6 bases. CDR1 and CDR2 (germline): MNHEY, SVGAGI. CDR3 amino acids: CASSYSGRNTEAFF. DNA for the CDR3: TGTGCCAGCAGTTACTCGGGCCGGAACACTGAAGCTTTCTTT.

The chain recombines TRBV5-5 with TRBJ2-7, with D possibly TRBD2 on 6 matching bases. The CDR3 has 13 residues. V was cut by 4 bases and J by 9 bases, with 17 bases left in between. Germline CDR1 SGHKS, CDR2 YYEKEE (reference sequence). The CDR3: CASSVTLASVQYV. CDR3 bases: TGTGCCAGCAGCGTAACACTAGCTTCAGTGCAGTACGTC.

This chain joins TRBV10-1 and TRBJ2-3; TRBD2 is a possible D gene (5 bases). The CDR3 is 14 amino acids. The germline V gene has CDR1 WNHNN and CDR2 SYGVQD (reference sequence). The V gene lost 3 bases and the J gene lost 0 bases, with 7 bases spanning the gap. The CDR3 bases are TGCGCCAGCAGTGATGAGGGCAGCACAGATACGCAGTATTTT. Encoded protein: CASSDEGSTDTQYF.

The CDR3 sequence is CASSSGLVNEQFF. CDR3 sequence (DNA): TGTGCCAGCAGTTCGGGACTAGTAAATGAGCAGTTCTTC. The chain has TRBV12-3 or TRBV12-4 and TRBJ2-1; 8 bases match TRBD2. There are 13 residues in the CDR3. With 4 bases clipped from V and 7 bases from J, the junction kept 3 bases outside the gene matches.

This sequence joins TRBV25-1 and TRBJ2-2; unclear D gene. The CDR3 runs 16 residues. The germline V and J ends were trimmed by 3 bases and 1 base, with 12 bases remaining between them. CDR1 is MGHDK, CDR2 SYGVNS, per germline. CDR3 nucleotide sequence: TGTGCCAGCAGTGACCCAACTCCGAAGAACACCGGGGAGCTGTTTTTT. Its translation is CASSDPTPKNTGELFF.

In this sample, this clone turned up once. The CDR3 nucleotides are TGTGCCAGCAGCCAAGTGTGGGGGGGGGAAGACTGGGAGGAAGATACGCAGTATTTT. Its protein product is CASSQVWGGEDWEEDTQYF. V and J are TRBV14 and TRBJ2-3, with 7 bases fitting TRBD2. Unmatched junction bases numbered 18, after V lost 1 base and J lost 5 bases. Germline CDR1 is SGHDN and CDR2 is FVKESK. CDR3 size: 19 residues.

The gene calls are TRBV4-1 and TRBJ2-3; 9 bases line up with TRBD1. With 5 bases clipped from V and 3 bases from J, the junction kept 6 bases outside the gene matches. Germline V gene sequence: CDR1 MGHRA, CDR2 YSYEKL. The CDR3 is made up of 15 amino acids. The CDR3 region is CASSLTGGRTDTQYF. As DNA, the CDR3 is TGCGCCAGCAGCTTAACAGGGGGCAGGACAGATACGCAGTATTTT.

This clone showed up just once. This sequence joins TRBV24-1 and TRBJ2-1, with 7 bases fitting TRBD2. Unmatched junction bases numbered 7, after V lost 1 base and J lost 8 bases. CDR1 is KGHDR and CDR2 is SFDVKD in the germline V gene. There are 15 residues in the CDR3. The CDR3 nucleotides read TGTGCCACCAGTGATTTTGGGGAGGGGCGGGATGAGCAGTTCTTC. It yields the protein CATSDFGEGRDEQFF.

The CDR3, as DNA: TGTGCCATCAGTGAGTACAAGCCAGGGGCGAATGAAAAACTGTTTTTT. Translation: CAISEYKPGANEKLFF. This chain joins TRBV10-3 and TRBJ1-4, with a tentative D call TRBD1 (6 bases). The V and J ends lost 1 base and 5 bases respectively, with 14 bases between them. The CDR3 runs 16 residues. The germline V gene encodes CDR1 ENHRY and CDR2 SYGVKD.

The chain employs TRBV2 and TRBJ1-2; unclear D gene. CDR3 length: 15 amino acids. Germline assignment: CDR1 SNHLY and CDR2 FYNNEI. V was clipped by 2 bases and J by 0 bases, with 10 bases between them. CDR3 bases: TGTGCCAGCAGTGAATTGGCCGGGACTAACTATGGCTACACCTTC. Encoded protein: CASSELAGTNYGYTF. Based on the CDR3 plus reference TRBV2 and TRBJ1-2, the full variable domain is EPEVTQTPSHQVTQMGQEVILRCVPISNHLYFYWYRQILGQKVEFLVSFYNNEISEKSEIFDDQFSVERPDGSNFTLKIRSTKLEDSAMYFCASSELAGTNYGYTFGSGTRLTVV.

The chain combines TRBV5-4 with TRBJ2-3; 11 bases align to TRBD2. Trimming took 6 bases from V and 4 from J; bases not matched to a gene: 7. Germline assignment: CDR1 SGHNT and CDR2 YYREEE (reference sequence). This CDR3 is 15 amino acids long. The CDR3 sequence is CASNNLAGGADTQYF. CDR3 nucleotide sequence: TGTGCCAGCAACAATCTAGCGGGGGGTGCAGATACGCAGTATTTT.

The chain couples TRBV6-5 to TRBJ2-3; TRBD2 matches at 11 bases. CDR3 size: 15 residues. Losses at the gene ends were 6 bases for V and 5 bases for J; bases not matched to a gene: 7. Germline lookup yields CDR1 MNHEY and CDR2 SVGAGI. The CDR3 reads CASRLLGTSGDTQYF. The CDR3 bases are TGTGCCAGCAGACTCCTCGGGACTAGCGGAGATACGCAGTATTTT.

This sequence joins TRBV2 and TRBJ1-1; TRBD1 matches at 9 bases. CDR1 and CDR2 from the germline V gene are SNHLY and FYNNEI. V lost 7 bases, J lost 2 bases, and 8 bases stayed unmatched. This CDR3 comprises 15 residues. The CDR3 sequence: CASTRDRAINTEAFF. CDR3 nucleotides: TGTGCCAGCACCCGGGACAGGGCGATTAACACTGAAGCTTTCTTT.

The chain combines TRBV12-3 or TRBV12-4 with TRBJ1-2; 7 bases line up with TRBD1. The CDR3 is 12 amino acids. The V gene end was trimmed by 6 bases and the J gene end by 7 bases; junction bases not matched to a gene: 5. Here the CDR3 reads CASSRDRGGYTF. The CDR3 DNA sequence: TGTGCCAGCAGCCGGGACAGAGGTGGCTACACCTTC.

This chain joins TRBV27 and TRBJ2-3, with unresolved D. Germline V lookup: CDR1 MNHEY, CDR2 SMNVEV (reference sequence). V lost 6 bases and J lost 2, with 12 bases in between. The CDR3 covers 14 residues. CDR3 region: CASSLGLLTDTQYF. The DNA of the CDR3 is TGTGCCAGCAGCTTAGGGCTGCTCACAGATACGCAGTATTTT.

In its sample, this clone ranks as medium-sized (0.01 to 0.1%). The chain employs TRBV11-3 and TRBJ1-4; TRBD1 matches at 7 bases. The CDR3 contains 18 residues. Germline V gene lookup returns CDR1 SGHNT and CDR2 YENEEA. The junction had 15 bases not matched to a gene; V was cut back by 3 bases and J by 5 bases. CDR3 coding DNA: TGTGCCAGCAGCTTCTCCGGGACAGCACGAGCAGAGAATGAAAAACTGTTTTTT. This sequence encodes CASSFSGTARAENEKLFF.

The chain uses TRBV7-8 and TRBJ2-7; 11 bases align to TRBD2. The CDR3 has 15 residues. V lost 5 bases and J lost 4; bases outside the gene matches: 7. Germline V lookup: CDR1 SGHVS, CDR2 FQNEAQ. The CDR3 protein is CASSVGLAAEYEQYF. The CDR3 coding sequence is TGTGCCAGCAGCGTGGGACTAGCGGCCGAGTACGAGCAGTACTTC.

The chain links TRBV9 to TRBJ2-5; 8 positions agree with TRBD2. Trimming took 0 bases from V and 2 from J; bases not matched to a gene: 9. The germline gives CDR1 SGDLS, CDR2 YYNGEE. CDR3 length: 17 amino acids. CDR3 sequence reads: CASSVGGGGFGQETQYF. The CDR3 coding sequence is TGTGCCAGCAGCGTAGGAGGCGGGGGGTTTGGTCAAGAGACCCAGTACTTC.

The chain is built from TRBV7-9 and TRBJ1-4; no definite D call. The V and J ends lost 0 bases and 8 bases respectively, with 10 bases between them. CDR1 and CDR2 (germline): SEHNR, FQNEAQ (reference sequence). The CDR3 is 14 residues long. The CDR3 nucleotides read TGTGCCAGCAGCTTAGCTGGGGAGTCAGAAAAACTGTTTTTT. This codes for CASSLAGESEKLFF.

The rearrangement joins TRBV6-5 to TRBJ2-1, with TRBD2 identical over 7 bases. CDR1 is MNHEY, CDR2 SVGAGI, per germline. This CDR3 region has 15 residues. The V segment lost 6 bases and the J segment 3 bases; nucleotides outside the gene matches: 8. This chain's CDR3 is CASRLRGEGYNEQFF. DNA for the CDR3: TGTGCCAGCAGGCTTCGGGGGGAGGGCTACAATGAGCAGTTCTTC.

V is TRBV10-3 and J is TRBJ1-2, with a tentative D call TRBD1 (5 bases). This CDR3 is built from 14 residues. Germline V gene data show CDR1 as ENHRY and CDR2 as SYGVKD. Trimming took 3 bases from V and 2 from J, leaving 10 bases between them. The CDR3 spells CAISDPGHNYGYTF. The DNA for the CDR3 is TGTGCCATCAGTGACCCCGGACACAACTATGGCTACACCTTC.

In this sample, this clone turned up a few times. The V gene is TRBV10-3, the J gene TRBJ1-1; D possibly corresponds to TRBD1 (5 bases). Germline V gives CDR1 ENHRY, CDR2 SYGVKD. V lost 10 bases and J lost 1, with 13 bases in between. This CDR3 has 13 residues. The CDR3 nucleotides are TGTGCCACCCAGGGACTCGAGAACACTGAAGCTTTCTTT. It yields the protein CATQGLENTEAFF.